Described below is a single T cell receptor beta chain sequence and its context. Its binding antigen is unknown. Base qualities are not at hand, and no much larger clone is one base apart. This sample stems from a study of T cell responses to AZD1222 COVID-19 vaccine (dated by TCRdb to the early 2020s). For the study in its entirety: TCR sequencing was performed for some 250 trial participants, of whom roughly 200 were given two doses of AZD1222 and around 26 were given two doses of MenACWY control vaccine. Trial participants were enrolled by age into subgroups of 18-55, 56-69 and 70-plus years, and 148, 28 and 57 TCR-sequenced participants, respectively, were included in these subgroups.

The research as a whole found: Participants were mostly white British, with more females than males. The authors suggested clonal diversity may have been underestimated. After two AZD1222 doses, spike-specific TCR breadth and depth were significantly higher than at day 0 and than in MenACWY recipients. Epitopes outside the regions mutated in the B.1.351 and B.1.1.7 variants were reportedly recognized by nearly half of the unique spike-specific TCRs. Vaccine-associated CD4 TCRs spanned the whole spike protein, with dominant responses in regions 160-218 and 743-854. No day 14 peak-response samples were available, so repertoires were characterized only after the peak T cell response. Only five to seven AZD1222 recipients were SARS-CoV-2 seropositive at baseline, limiting conclusions about previously exposed vaccinees. In the small 56-69-year group, the increase in depth fell short of significance, most likely because of low power.

The time point label, as the study defines it: about 28 days (+/-7) after the second vaccine dose. AZD1222 recipients given second doses at about 4 weeks or at about 12 weeks were pooled, since spike-specific TCR depth and breadth were not found to differ between the two schedules. The vaccinee samples were drawn from two UK trials, COV001 and COV002, one of which was a single-blind randomized controlled phase 2/3 trial testing AZD1222 (ChAdOx1 nCoV-19) in healthy adults. For TCRbeta chain sequencing, PBMC samples from trial participants were taken at day 0 and at day 28 after the second dose. Trimming costs V 7 bases and J 1 base, and their ends lie 13 bases apart. CDR1 and CDR2, per the germline V gene (reference sequence), are MNHEY and SMNVEV. From its cysteine to its phenylalanine, the CDR3 spans 15 amino acids. Only the CDR3 part of the read is kept: 45 bases, read in frame from the first base.

The CDR3 regions of human TCRbeta chains were analyzed by immunosequencing. In the original analysis: Repertoire TCRs were checked for matches against a reference library of SARS-CoV-2-specific TCRs that had been generated using the MIRA antigen-specificity platform. Breadth meant the fraction of unique TCRs that were SARS-CoV-2-associated, whereas depth meant the fraction of total T cells that were SARS-CoV-2-associated. Using the MIRA data, each spike-specific TCR was assigned both to the spike region to which the TCR was reactive and to a CD4 or CD8 class. Log10-transformed breadth and depth values were compared by one-way ANOVA with Sidak's multiple comparisons tests. TCRdb carries this immuneACCESS record with in-frame sequences only. Its versions omit some clonotypes, under half of them owing to an unresolved V gene in the studies checked, with the rest unexplained. D and trimming come from the DNA, and the V and J calls and clone size come from that table. In all, the sample holds more than 120,000 clones, and 86% of those were seen once. The ten largest clones add up to about 5.4% of the sample.

The receptor chain draws on TRBV27 and TRBJ2-2, with TRBD1 as a weak D call on 5 bases. This sequence originates from an adult who received the AZD1222 COVID-19 vaccine. Specimen: peripheral blood, collected 28 days after the second AZD1222 dose. The DNA reads TGTGCCAGCATCTCTCCCACAGGGAACACCGGGGAGCTGTTTTTT. This translates into CASISPTGNTGELFF.